Listed below are T cell receptor beta chains from one sample, sequenced in a study of post-analysis software for immune sequencing data. One entry per CDR3 protein results from TCRdb running MiXCR on the PCR reads. The sample includes roughly 540,000 distinct CDR3 sequences, roughly 34% of them seen just once. The sequencing sample was made of blood. These receptors originate from a girl aged 2 to 17 with multiple sclerosis. CDR3s leave out the opening cysteine and the closing phenylalanine or tryptophan. Fields, in order: V gene, J gene, D gene, CDR3 protein. A D gene is named only where the DNA matches it firmly.

>TRBV11-2|TRBJ2-3|TRBD1
ASSWTGGTTDTQY
>TRBV20-1|TRBJ1-4|-
SARTATNEKLF
>TRBV7-2|TRBJ1-1|TRBD1
ASSMPWTGEGQAF
>TRBV5-1|TRBJ2-5|TRBD1
ASSLGPRDSRETQY
>TRBV3-1|TRBJ2-7|-
ASSHPQVEMQY
>TRBV10-2|TRBJ2-3|-
ASSPSGSTDTQY
>TRBV9|TRBJ2-1|-
ASSVGSLGDNEQF
>TRBV20-1|TRBJ2-5|TRBD2
SASVGGAETQY
>TRBV5-4|TRBJ2-7|-
AFRDSLVAYEQY
>TRBV10-3|TRBJ2-5|-
AISESQGGEQY
>TRBV5-1|TRBJ2-5|-
ASSLAGRAEETQY
>TRBV4-1|TRBJ1-1|-
ASSQASMNTEAF
>TRBV11-2|TRBJ2-3|-
ASSLVATGMGADTQY
>TRBV6-1|TRBJ2-7|TRBD1
ASGSRDRGSPYEQY
>TRBV15|TRBJ1-4|-
ATQDVPTNEKLF
>TRBV15|TRBJ1-5|-
ATSGLGPGGNQPQH
>TRBV4-1|TRBJ1-2|-
ASSPSLNYGYT
>TRBV20-1|TRBJ2-1|-
SARALAVYNEQF
>TRBV12-3/TRBV12-4|TRBJ2-1|TRBD2
ASSLDGLVANEQF
>TRBV10-3|TRBJ2-5|-
AISGGNGETQY
>TRBV18|TRBJ1-2|-
ASSPLREGGYT
>TRBV5-1|TRBJ1-2|TRBD1
ASSITGTGGLANYGYT
>TRBV3-1|TRBJ1-4|TRBD1
ASSQGDRGHEKLF
>TRBV15|TRBJ2-7|-
ATSRGLPLSSYEQY
>TRBV24-1|TRBJ2-1|TRBD2
ATSQASGFPYNEQF
>TRBV6-1|TRBJ2-1|-
ASNKGDYNEQF
>TRBV5-1|TRBJ2-1|TRBD2
ASSLQRGVSINEQF
>TRBV6-5|TRBJ2-2|-
ASKGGGRNTGELF
>TRBV20-1|TRBJ2-3|TRBD1
SAEPGTGRTDTQY
>TRBV20-1|TRBJ1-2|-
SASRAGDGCT
>TRBV11-2|TRBJ2-1|TRBD2
ASSRGGGGSYNEQF